Below, 2 T cell receptor beta chains from the same sample are listed, as sequenced in a study of T cell repertoires in cytomegalovirus infection. TCRdb passed the reads through MiXCR, listing each CDR3 protein once. The data hold 150,000 or so distinct CDR3 sequences, with roughly 6.5% observed a single time. Sequenced sample: PBMCs. The receptors shown here come from a human donor in good health (CMV status not recorded). Some clones in this sample may be carry-over from other donors' samples.

This clonotype occurred many times. The chain combines TRBV7-2 with TRBJ1-5; tentatively, D is TRBD1 (5 bases). Germline V gene data show CDR1 as SGHTA and CDR2 as FQGNSA. The germline V and J ends were trimmed by 3 bases and 1 base, with 19 bases remaining between them. This CDR3 has 18 residues. The CDR3 loop is CASSLGVGVWGSNQPQHF. DNA of the CDR3: TGTGCCAGCAGCTTGGGTGTGGGGGTTTGGGGCAGCAATCAGCCCCAGCATTTT.

V usage is TRBV2 and J usage is TRBJ1-3; D call uncertain. The V gene's germline CDR1 is SNHLY and CDR2 FYNNEI. Trimming took off 6 bases at V and 0 bases at J, with 15 bases between the two ends. This CDR3 has 16 amino acids. This chain's CDR3 is CASSELGPISGNTIYF. CDR3 nucleotides: TGTGCCAGCAGCGAGCTCGGACCGATCTCTGGAAACACCATATATTTT.